The 3 T cell receptor beta chains presented below share a single source sample, sequenced in a study of T cell responses to AZD1222 COVID-19 vaccine. Clones were sequenced by immunoSEQ multiplex PCR, and TCRdb holds only the in-frame ones, with some missing. In the table there are approximately 140,000 clones, roughly nine tenths of which are singletons. Sequencing used peripheral blood, obtained on day 0 of AZD1222 vaccination. The receptors come from an adult in good health.

The rearrangement uses TRBV6-5 and TRBJ1-2, with D uncertain. Trimming stripped 0 bases from V and 3 bases from J, with 8 bases between. CDR1 is MNHEY, CDR2 SVGAGI, per germline. This CDR3 spans 14 amino acids. Here the CDR3 reads CASSYSVTDYGYTF. DNA for the CDR3: TGTGCCAGCAGTTACTCGGTCACGGACTATGGCTACACCTTC.

The chain joins TRBV7-9 to TRBJ1-2; tentative D call: TRBD1 (5 bases). Germline V gene sequence: CDR1 SEHNR, CDR2 FQNEAQ (reference sequence). The CDR3 consists of 14 residues. Trimming shortened V by 5 bases and J by 10 bases, and 20 bases separated the two germline ends. The CDR3 nucleotides read TGTGCCAGCAGCCCCGACGGGGCGCAACTTCCCTACACCTTC. Translating it yields CASSPDGAQLPYTF.

This rearrangement joins TRBV28 to TRBJ1-1, with unresolved D. The CDR3 runs 13 residues. Trimming took off 9 bases at V and 5 bases at J, with 16 bases between the two ends. Germline V gene lookup returns CDR1 MDHEN and CDR2 SYDVKM. The CDR3: CASNRGGGTEAFF. CDR3 nucleotide sequence: TGTGCCAGTAACAGAGGCGGAGGGACTGAAGCTTTCTTT.